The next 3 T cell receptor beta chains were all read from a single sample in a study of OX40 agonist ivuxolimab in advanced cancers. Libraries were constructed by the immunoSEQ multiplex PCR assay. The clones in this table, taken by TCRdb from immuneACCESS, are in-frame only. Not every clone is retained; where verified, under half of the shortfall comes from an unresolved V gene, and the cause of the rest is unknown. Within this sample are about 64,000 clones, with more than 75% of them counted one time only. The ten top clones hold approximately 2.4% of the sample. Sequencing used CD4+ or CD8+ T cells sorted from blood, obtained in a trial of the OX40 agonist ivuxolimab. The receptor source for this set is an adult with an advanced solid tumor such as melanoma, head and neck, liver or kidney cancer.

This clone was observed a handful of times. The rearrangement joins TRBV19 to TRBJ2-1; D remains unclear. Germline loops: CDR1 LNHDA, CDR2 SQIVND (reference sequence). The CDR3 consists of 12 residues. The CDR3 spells CARAKSYNEQFF. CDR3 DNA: TGTGCTAGGGCAAAAAGCTACAATGAGCAGTTCTTC.

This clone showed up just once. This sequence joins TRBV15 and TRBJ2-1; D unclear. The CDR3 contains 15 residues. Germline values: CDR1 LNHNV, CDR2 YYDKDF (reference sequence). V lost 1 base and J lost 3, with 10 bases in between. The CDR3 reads CATSRVRGVYNEQFF. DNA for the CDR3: TGTGCCACCAGCAGAGTTCGCGGAGTCTACAATGAGCAGTTCTTC. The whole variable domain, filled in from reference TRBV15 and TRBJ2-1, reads DAMVIQNPRYQVTQFGKPVTLSCSQTLNHNVMYWYQQKSSQAPKLLFHYYDKDFNNEADTPDNFQSRRPNTSFCFLDIRSPGLGDTAMYLCATSRVRGVYNEQFFGPGTRLTVL.

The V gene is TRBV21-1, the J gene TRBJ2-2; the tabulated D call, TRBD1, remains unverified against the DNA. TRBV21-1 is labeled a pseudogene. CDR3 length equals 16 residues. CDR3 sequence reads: CASSKGQPANTGELFF. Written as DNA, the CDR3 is TGTGCCAGCAGCAAGGGACAACCCGCGAACACCGGGGAGCTGTTTTTT.